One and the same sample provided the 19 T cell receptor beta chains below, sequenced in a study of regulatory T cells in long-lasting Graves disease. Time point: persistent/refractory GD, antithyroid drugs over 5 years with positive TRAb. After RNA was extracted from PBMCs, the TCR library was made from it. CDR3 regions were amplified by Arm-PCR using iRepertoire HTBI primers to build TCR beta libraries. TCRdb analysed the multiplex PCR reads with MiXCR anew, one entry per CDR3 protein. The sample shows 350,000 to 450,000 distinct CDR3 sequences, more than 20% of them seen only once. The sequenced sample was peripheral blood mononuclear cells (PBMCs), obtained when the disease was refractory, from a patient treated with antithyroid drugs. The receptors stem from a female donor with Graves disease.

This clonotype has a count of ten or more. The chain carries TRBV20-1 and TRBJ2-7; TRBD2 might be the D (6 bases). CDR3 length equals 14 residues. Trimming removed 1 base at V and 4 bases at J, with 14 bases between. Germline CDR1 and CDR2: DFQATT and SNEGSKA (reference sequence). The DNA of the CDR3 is TGCAGTGCTAGAGGGGAGGAGCGACCGTACGAGCAGTACTTC. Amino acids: CSARGEERPYEQYF.

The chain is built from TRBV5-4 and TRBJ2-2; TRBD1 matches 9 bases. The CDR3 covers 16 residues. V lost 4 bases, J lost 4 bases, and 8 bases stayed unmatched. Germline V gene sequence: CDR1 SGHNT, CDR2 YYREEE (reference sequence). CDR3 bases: TGTGCCAGCAGCCCGTGGGACAGGGCATTCACCGGGGAGCTGTTTTTT. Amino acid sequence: CASSPWDRAFTGELFF.

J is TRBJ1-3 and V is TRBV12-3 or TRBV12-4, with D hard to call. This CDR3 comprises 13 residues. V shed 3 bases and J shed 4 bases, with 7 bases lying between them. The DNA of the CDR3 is TGTGCCAGCAGTTTTGTTTCGGGAAACACCATATATTTT. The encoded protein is CASSFVSGNTIYF.

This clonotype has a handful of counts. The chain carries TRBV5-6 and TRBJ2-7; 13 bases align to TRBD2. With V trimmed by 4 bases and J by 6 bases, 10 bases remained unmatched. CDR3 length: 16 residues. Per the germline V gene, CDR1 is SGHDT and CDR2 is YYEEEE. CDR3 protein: CASSPGWTSGRGEQYF. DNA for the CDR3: TGTGCCAGCAGCCCCGGATGGACTAGCGGGAGAGGCGAGCAGTACTTC.

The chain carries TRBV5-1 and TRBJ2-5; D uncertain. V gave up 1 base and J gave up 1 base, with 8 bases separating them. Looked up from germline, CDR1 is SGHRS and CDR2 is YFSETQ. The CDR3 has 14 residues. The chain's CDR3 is CASSLSRVQETQYF. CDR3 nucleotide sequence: TGCGCCAGCAGCTTGTCTAGAGTCCAAGAGACCCAGTACTTC.

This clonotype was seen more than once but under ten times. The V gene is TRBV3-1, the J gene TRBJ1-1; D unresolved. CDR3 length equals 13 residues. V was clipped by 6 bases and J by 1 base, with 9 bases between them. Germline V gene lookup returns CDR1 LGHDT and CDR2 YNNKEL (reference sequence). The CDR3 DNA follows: TGTGCCAGCAGAAAAACGGAGAACACTGAAGCTTTCTTT. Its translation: CASRKTENTEAFF. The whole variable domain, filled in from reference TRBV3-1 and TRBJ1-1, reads DTAVSQTPKYLVTQMGNDKSIKCEQNLGHDTMYWYKQDSKKFLKIMFSYNNKELIINETVPNRFSPKSPDKAHLNLHINSLELGDSAVYFCASRKTENTEAFFGQGTRLTVV.

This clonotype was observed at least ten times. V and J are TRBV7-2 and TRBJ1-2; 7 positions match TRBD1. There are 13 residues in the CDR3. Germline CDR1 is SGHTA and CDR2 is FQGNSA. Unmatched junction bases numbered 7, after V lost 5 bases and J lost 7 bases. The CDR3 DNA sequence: TGTGCCAGCAGCCTTTGGACAGGAGCTGGCTACACCTTC. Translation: CASSLWTGAGYTF. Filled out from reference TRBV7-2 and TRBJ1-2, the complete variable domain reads GAGVSQSPSNKVTEKGKDVELRCDPISGHTALYWYRQSLGQGLEFLIYFQGNSAPDKSGLPSDRFSAERTGGSVSTLTIQRTQQEDSAVYLCASSLWTGAGYTFGSGTRLTVV.

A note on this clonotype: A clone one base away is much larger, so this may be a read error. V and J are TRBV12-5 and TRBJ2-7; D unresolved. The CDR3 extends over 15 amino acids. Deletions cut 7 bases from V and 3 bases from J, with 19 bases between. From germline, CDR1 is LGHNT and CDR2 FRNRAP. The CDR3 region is CASALGVSRFYEQYF. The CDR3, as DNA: TGTGCTAGTGCCCTTGGTGTGTCGAGGTTCTACGAGCAGTACTTC.

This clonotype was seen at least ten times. The CDR3 bases are TGTGCCAGCAGTTTATTTGGGCTATCCGGGGAGCTGTTTTTT. It codes for CASSLFGLSGELFF. The J gene is TRBJ2-2, the V gene TRBV28, with unresolved D. The germline gives CDR1 MDHEN, CDR2 SYDVKM. CDR3 length: 14 residues. The V gene lost 1 base and the J gene lost 6 bases, with 9 bases spanning the gap.

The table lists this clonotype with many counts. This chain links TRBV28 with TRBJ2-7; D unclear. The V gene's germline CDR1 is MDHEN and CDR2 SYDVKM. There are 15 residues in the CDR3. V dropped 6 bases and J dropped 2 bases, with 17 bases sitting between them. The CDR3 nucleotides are TGTGCCAGCAGGACCCCGTCGGGCCCTACCTACGAGCAGTACTTC. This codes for CASRTPSGPTYEQYF. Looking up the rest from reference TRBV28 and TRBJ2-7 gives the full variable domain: DVKVTQSSRYLVKRTGEKVFLECVQDMDHENMFWYRQDPGLGLRLIYFSYDVKMKEKGDIPEGYSVSREKKERFSLILESASTNQTSMYLCASRTPSGPTYEQYFGPGTRLTVT.

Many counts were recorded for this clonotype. The CDR3 DNA sequence: TGTGCCAGCAGCTTAGATCCGGGGGTAGGCGAGCAGTACTTC. Encoded protein: CASSLDPGVGEQYF. The V and J genes are TRBV11-3 and TRBJ2-7, with a weak D call TRBD2 (6 bases). From germline, CDR1 is SGHNT and CDR2 YENEEA. The germline V and J ends were trimmed by 0 bases and 6 bases, with 12 bases remaining between them. CDR3 length: 14 amino acids.

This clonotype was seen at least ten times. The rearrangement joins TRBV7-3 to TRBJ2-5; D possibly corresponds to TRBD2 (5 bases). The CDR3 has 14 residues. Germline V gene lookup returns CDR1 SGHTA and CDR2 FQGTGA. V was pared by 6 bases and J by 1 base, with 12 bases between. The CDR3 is CASSRTGIQETQYF. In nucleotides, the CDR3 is TGTGCCAGCAGTCGGACCGGGATCCAAGAGACCCAGTACTTC.

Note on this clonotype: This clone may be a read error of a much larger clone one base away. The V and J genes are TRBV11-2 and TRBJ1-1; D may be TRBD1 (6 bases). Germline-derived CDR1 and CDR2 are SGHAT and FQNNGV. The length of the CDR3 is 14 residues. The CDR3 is CASSLGGQGSEASF. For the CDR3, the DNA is TGTGCCAGCAGCTTAGGCGGTCAGGGGTCTGAAGCTTCCTTT.

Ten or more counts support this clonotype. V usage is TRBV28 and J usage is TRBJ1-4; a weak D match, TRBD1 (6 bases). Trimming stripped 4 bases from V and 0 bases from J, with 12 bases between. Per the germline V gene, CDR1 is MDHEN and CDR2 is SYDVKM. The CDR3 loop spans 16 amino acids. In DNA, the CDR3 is TGTGCCAGCAGTTCCAGAGAGGGGGCAACTAATGAAAAACTGTTTTTT. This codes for CASSSREGATNEKLFF.

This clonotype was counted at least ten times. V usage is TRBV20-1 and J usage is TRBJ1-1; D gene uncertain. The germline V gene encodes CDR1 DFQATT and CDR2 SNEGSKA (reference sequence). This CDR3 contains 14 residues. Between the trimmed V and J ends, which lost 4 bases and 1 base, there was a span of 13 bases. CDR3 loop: CSANEDGKNTEAFF. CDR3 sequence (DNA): TGCAGTGCTAACGAGGACGGGAAGAACACTGAAGCTTTCTTT.

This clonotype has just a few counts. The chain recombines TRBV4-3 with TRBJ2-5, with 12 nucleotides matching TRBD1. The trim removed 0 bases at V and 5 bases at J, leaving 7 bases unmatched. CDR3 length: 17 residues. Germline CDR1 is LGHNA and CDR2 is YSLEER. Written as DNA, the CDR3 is TGCGCCAGCAGCCAAGAGCTCGGGACAGGGGGCGGGGAGACCCAGTACTTC. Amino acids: CASSQELGTGGGETQYF.

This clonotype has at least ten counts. CDR3 loop: CASSTGLNEQYF. CDR3 nucleotides: TGTGCCAGCAGCACGGGGCTTAACGAGCAGTACTTC. The chain has TRBV7-9 and TRBJ2-7; D is perhaps TRBD1 or TRBD2 (5 bases each). Trimming stripped 5 bases from V and 5 bases from J, with 10 bases between. Germline V lookup: CDR1 SEHNR, CDR2 FQNEAQ (reference sequence). CDR3 size: 12 residues.

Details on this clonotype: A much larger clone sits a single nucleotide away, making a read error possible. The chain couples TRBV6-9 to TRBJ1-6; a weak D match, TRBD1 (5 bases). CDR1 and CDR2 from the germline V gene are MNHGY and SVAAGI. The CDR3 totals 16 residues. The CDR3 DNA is TGTGTCAGCAGTTACCACCCCGGGACCCTGCCGTCACCCCTCCACTTT. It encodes CVSSYHPGTLPSPLHF.

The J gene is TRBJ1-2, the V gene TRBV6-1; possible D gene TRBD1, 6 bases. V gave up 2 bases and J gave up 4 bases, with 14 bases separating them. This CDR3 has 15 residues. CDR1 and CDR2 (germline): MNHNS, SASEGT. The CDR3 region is CASSETGQMRYGYTF. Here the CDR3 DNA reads TGTGCCAGCAGTGAAACAGGACAGATGCGCTATGGCTACACCTTC.